The present TCR beta chain was sequenced within a study of early T cells in non-severe SARS-CoV-2 infection. Study at large: Sequencing of unsorted whole blood was done on bulk RNA, leaving chains unpaired. Findings and limits, study-wide: Using VDJdb, the matching emphasized anti-spike CD8 responses while missing private and CD4 specificities.

Attachment of unique molecular identifiers was made to individual cDNA molecules. One entry per CDR3 protein results from TCRdb running MiXCR on the 5' RACE reads. Of 30,000 to 40,000 distinct CDR3 sequences listed, around 4.1% are singletons. The germline V gene encodes CDR1 SGHDN and CDR2 FVKESK. The CDR3 covers 15 residues. Trimming took 4 bases from V and 4 from J; bases not matched to a gene: 9. This clonotype has ten or more counts. Its target is not known. The source material was whole blood. This TCR was recovered from an adult who was a healthcare worker with PCR-confirmed SARS-CoV-2 infection or an uninfected control (not recorded which). The rearrangement joins TRBV14 to TRBJ2-7; 8 nucleotides line up with TRBD1. The CDR3 sequence is CASSPRTGKKYEQYF. The CDR3, as DNA: TGTGCCAGCAGCCCCCGGACAGGGAAGAAATACGAGCAGTACTTC.